What follows are 18 T cell receptor beta chains derived from one specimen sequenced in a study of blood T cell repertoires in COVID-19. This table comes from immunoSEQ multiplex PCR, and its TCRdb copy is limited to in-frame clones, with some not included. The sample yields 200,000 to 250,000 clones, roughly 80% seen once. Sequences were obtained from PBMCs or T cells enriched from blood (not recorded which). These receptors originate from a man between 60 and 75 years old who had recovered from COVID-19.

This chain connects TRBV5-4 to TRBJ2-1, with D perhaps TRBD1 (7 bases). Germline V gene data show CDR1 as SGHNT and CDR2 as YYREEE (reference sequence). The CDR3 has 13 amino acids. With 4 bases removed from V and 6 bases from J, the gap between germline ends came to 11 bases. This chain's CDR3 is CASSSRGANEQFF. The DNA for the CDR3 is TGTGCCAGCAGCAGCAGGGGGGCCAATGAGCAGTTCTTC.

This chain uses TRBV6-5 with TRBJ2-7; 9 bases are shared with TRBD1. V lost 5 bases to trimming and J lost 4 bases; unmatched junction nucleotides: 6. The CDR3 runs 14 residues. Germline loops: CDR1 MNHEY, CDR2 SVGAGI. CDR3 amino acids: CASSNGQGLYEQYF. CDR3 DNA sequence: TGTGCCAGCAGTAATGGACAGGGGTTATACGAGCAGTACTTC.

This chain uses TRBV2 with TRBJ2-3; 11 nucleotides match TRBD2. J was trimmed by 7 bases and V by 7 bases; bases with no gene match: 10. Germline V CDR1 and CDR2: SNHLY, FYNNEI. CDR3 length: 15 amino acids. The CDR3 DNA reads TGTGCCAGCATCGAGAGACTAGCGGGGACTCATACGCAGTATTTT. Its protein is CASIERLAGTHTQYF.

In its sample, this clone was seen once. The J gene is TRBJ1-2, the V gene TRBV5-6; 7 bases agree with TRBD1. The ends lost 3 bases at V and 2 bases at J; junction bases unmatched: 16. The CDR3 totals 18 residues. Germline V gene data show CDR1 as SGHDT and CDR2 as YYEEEE. The CDR3 here is CASSSPGTGDEGNYGYTF. Here the CDR3 DNA reads TGTGCCAGCAGCTCGCCCGGTACAGGGGATGAGGGAAACTATGGCTACACCTTC.

This chain connects TRBV7-2 to TRBJ1-6; no clear D. The CDR3 runs 15 residues. V gave up 5 bases and J gave up 7 bases, with 15 bases separating them. CDR1 SGHTA and CDR2 FQGNSA come from the germline V gene. The CDR3 protein is CASSRRPMGNSPLHF. The DNA of the CDR3 is TGTGCCAGCAGCAGAAGGCCAATGGGCAATTCACCCCTCCACTTT.

The chain has TRBV7-9 and TRBJ1-1; possible D gene TRBD1, 6 bases. Germline assignment: CDR1 SEHNR and CDR2 FQNEAQ (reference sequence). The CDR3 length is 15 residues. Trimming pared 5 bases from V and 4 bases from J, leaving 17 bases between. The CDR3 DNA is TGTGCCAGCAGCAGTCGTTGGGGGCTTGGCACTGAAGCTTTCTTT. Translation: CASSSRWGLGTEAFF.

Concerning this clone: At one boundary the junction diverges from the germline segment, which might be a read error. The V gene is TRBV7-2, the J gene TRBJ2-2; 8 bases line up with TRBD2. The CDR3 is made up of 12 amino acids. Germline assignment: CDR1 SGHTA and CDR2 FQGNSA. The CDR3 DNA sequence: TGTGCCAGCAGCTTAGTCTCAGCGGGGGCGGCCTTT. This translates into CASSLVSAGAAF.

The count of this clone is one. V is TRBV4-3 and J is TRBJ1-2; D remains unclear. The CDR3 covers 15 residues. The germline gives CDR1 LGHNA, CDR2 YSLEER. Between the trimmed V and J ends, which lost 0 bases and 5 bases, there was a span of 13 bases. CDR3 residues: CASSQDSRGRYGYTF. The CDR3 bases are TGCGCCAGCAGCCAAGATTCACGGGGAAGGTATGGCTACACCTTC.

The chain has TRBV6-6 and TRBJ1-4; D is ambiguous. Germline CDR1 and CDR2: MNHNY and SVGAGI (reference sequence). Trimming took 5 bases from V and 2 from J, leaving 18 bases between them. CDR3 size: 17 residues. This chain's CDR3 is CASSQIQNSWTNEKLFF. The CDR3 region has the DNA TGTGCCAGCAGTCAGATCCAGAATTCATGGACTAATGAAAAACTGTTTTTT.

This chain joins TRBV29-1 and TRBJ2-7; 9 bases line up with TRBD1. The CDR3 totals 13 residues. V gave up 6 bases and J gave up 6 bases; unmatched junction bases: 9. Germline V gene lookup returns CDR1 SQVTM and CDR2 ANQGSEA. In nucleotides, the CDR3 is TGCAGCGTCACCCCACAGGGGGCAGGCGAGCAGTACTTC. Its translation is CSVTPQGAGEQYF.

This clone occurred a few times. V is TRBV10-1 and J is TRBJ1-1, with D unresolved. Trimming took 2 bases from V and 0 from J, leaving 4 bases between them. Germline CDR1 reads WNHNN; CDR2 reads SYGVQD (reference sequence). This CDR3 spans 13 amino acids. For the CDR3, the DNA is TGCGCCAGCAGTGAGGGCCTGAACACTGAAGCTTTCTTT. As protein: CASSEGLNTEAFF.

This chain uses TRBV10-2 with TRBJ1-5; the D gene is possibly TRBD1 (6 bases). This CDR3 region has 16 residues. CDR1 and CDR2 from the germline V gene are WSHSY and SAAADI. Trimming pared 0 bases from V and 4 bases from J, leaving 13 bases between. Here the CDR3 DNA reads TGCGCCAGCAGTGAGTCGGGGGGGCGAGGTAATCAGCCCCAGCATTTT. It is translated as CASSESGGRGNQPQHF.

This clone has a count of ten or more. This sequence joins TRBV4-2 and TRBJ2-1; 11 bases line up with TRBD1. V lost 1 base, J lost 8 bases, and 4 bases stayed unmatched. The CDR3 sequence is 15 residues long. Germline CDR1 reads LGHNA; CDR2 reads YNFKEQ. The CDR3 nucleotides read TGTGCCAGCAGCCAAGCCGGACAGGGGGCCGATGAGCAGTTCTTC. Translation gives CASSQAGQGADEQFF.

The sample holds one count of this clone. The V and J genes are TRBV27 and TRBJ1-6, with 8 bases that match TRBD1. This CDR3 contains 16 residues. The V gene's germline CDR1 is MNHEY and CDR2 SMNVEV (reference sequence). V gave up 4 bases and J gave up 6 bases; unmatched junction bases: 8. The CDR3 region has the DNA TGTGCCAGCAGTTCCCTCGGACAGGGCCTTAATTCACCCCTCCACTTT. It specifies CASSSLGQGLNSPLHF.

V gene TRBV20-1 combines with J gene TRBJ1-1; maybe TRBD1 (6 bases). Trimming removed 3 bases at V and 10 bases at J, with 18 bases between. This CDR3 has 13 amino acids. The germline V gene encodes CDR1 DFQATT and CDR2 SNEGSKA (reference sequence). The CDR3 sequence: CSASSGGTGVAFF. The CDR3 bases are TGCAGTGCTAGTTCGGGGGGCACCGGGGTAGCTTTCTTT.

The rearrangement links TRBV12-3 or TRBV12-4 to TRBJ1-5; D is unresolved. The CDR3 runs 13 residues. V lost 2 bases and J lost 7, with 9 bases in between. CDR3 sequence (DNA): TGTGCCAGCAGTTTATCGGAGGAGCAGCCCCAGCATTTT. Protein sequence: CASSLSEEQPQHF.

The rearrangement links TRBV29-1 to TRBJ2-7; D is possibly TRBD1 (6 bases). There are 11 residues in the CDR3. Trimming removed 3 bases from V and 6 bases from J, with 9 bases in between. Germline V gene lookup returns CDR1 SQVTM and CDR2 ANQGSEA. CDR3 residues: CSVDRGTEQYF. The CDR3 DNA reads TGCAGCGTTGACAGGGGCACCGAGCAGTACTTC.

The V call is TRBV5-1, the J call TRBJ1-1, with D possibly matching TRBD1 (6 bases). V was trimmed by 0 bases and J by 7 bases, leaving 10 bases between them. CDR3 length: 13 amino acids. Looked up from germline, CDR1 is SGHRS and CDR2 is YFSETQ. This CDR3 reads CASSLGGLLEAFF. The CDR3 region has the DNA TGCGCCAGCAGCTTGGGGGGGCTACTTGAAGCTTTCTTT.